This T cell receptor (beta chain) is from a study of cytomegalovirus exposure and HLA in healthy donors. At the level of the study: The Caucasian-associated ancestry cluster contained about 80% of the 398 genotyped donors.

This clone has just a few counts. Its antigen is as yet unknown. Use of 60 Vbeta and 13 Jbeta primers characterized the PCR. Profiled with immunoSEQ multiplex PCR; TCRdb holds only in-frame clones, not every one. The sample lists about 130,000 clones, about three quarters occurring once. Germline CDR1 is LNHDA and CDR2 is SQIVND (reference sequence). CDR3 length: 13 amino acids. V was trimmed by 0 bases and J by 8 bases, leaving 10 bases between them. Whole-study results and caveats: Most TCR sequences were uncommon, yet certain public TCRs appeared in many donors. A later analysis linked a missense variant in DCLRE1C to the trimming of TCR beta V and J genes.

The TCR sequence derives from a man aged 25-45 years in good health and CMV-seronegative. Sequences were obtained from PBMCs. J is TRBJ1-1 and V is TRBV19, with a weak D call TRBD1 (6 bases). CDR3 sequence reads: CASSIEGGQEAFF. The CDR3 DNA follows: TGTGCCAGTAGTATAGAAGGGGGACAAGAAGCTTTCTTT.